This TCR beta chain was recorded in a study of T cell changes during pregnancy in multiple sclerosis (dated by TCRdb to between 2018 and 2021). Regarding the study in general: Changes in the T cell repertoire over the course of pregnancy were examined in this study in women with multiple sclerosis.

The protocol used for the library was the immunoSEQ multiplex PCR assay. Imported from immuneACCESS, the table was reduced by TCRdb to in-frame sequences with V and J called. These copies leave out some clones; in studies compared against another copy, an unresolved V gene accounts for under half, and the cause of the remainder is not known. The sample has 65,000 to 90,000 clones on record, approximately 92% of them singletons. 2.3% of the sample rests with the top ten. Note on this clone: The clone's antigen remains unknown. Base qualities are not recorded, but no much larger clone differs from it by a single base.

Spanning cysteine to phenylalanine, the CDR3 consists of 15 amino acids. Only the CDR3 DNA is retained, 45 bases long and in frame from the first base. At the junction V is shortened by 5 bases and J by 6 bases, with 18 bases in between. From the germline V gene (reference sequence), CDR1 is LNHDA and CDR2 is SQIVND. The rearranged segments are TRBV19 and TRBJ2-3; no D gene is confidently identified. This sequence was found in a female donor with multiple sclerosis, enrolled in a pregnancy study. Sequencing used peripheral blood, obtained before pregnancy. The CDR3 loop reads CASSLTGGRSDTQYF. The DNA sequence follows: TGTGCCAGTAGTTTGACCGGCGGTCGCTCGGATACGCAGTATTTT.